The clone carrying this TCR beta chain showed up just once. This sample was included in a study of T cell changes during pregnancy in multiple sclerosis. Some clones are missing from TCRdb's copy, which holds only in-frame ones; the method was immunoSEQ multiplex PCR. The sample yields around 41,000 clones, approximately 91% seen once. V was clipped by 5 bases and J by 3 bases; unmatched bases: 6. There are 14 residues in the CDR3. CDR1 and CDR2 (germline): MDHEN, SYDVKM. This sequence joins TRBV28 and TRBJ2-7, with 8 positions matching TRBD2. The sample taken for sequencing was PBMCs (not recorded whether the cells were cultured). This clonotype was sampled from a female donor with multiple sclerosis, enrolled in a pregnancy study. CDR3 in DNA: TGTGCCAGCAGTACCGGGACTAGTATCTACGAGCAGTACTTC. Residues: CASSTGTSIYEQYF. Full variable domain (missing parts from reference TRBV28 and TRBJ2-7): DVKVTQSSRYLVKRTGEKVFLECVQDMDHENMFWYRQDPGLGLRLIYFSYDVKMKEKGDIPEGYSVSREKKERFSLILESASTNQTSMYLCASSTGTSIYEQYFGPGTRLTVT.